Listed below are T cell receptor beta chains from one sample, sequenced in a study of blood T cell repertoires in COVID-19. Clones were read by immunoSEQ multiplex PCR, and TCRdb kept only the in-frame ones, dropping some. The sample lists 250,000 to 350,000 clones, more than 80% occurring once. The sample comprised peripheral blood. The receptors come from a man aged 18 to 35 who had recovered from COVID-19. CDR3s include the opening cysteine and the closing phenylalanine or tryptophan. D genes are given only for firm matches. The listing skips clone size in some rows; elsewhere it reads once, few, many or a size class.

>TRBD1|once|TRBV30|TRBJ1-2
CACSTGTAVFGYTF
TGTGCCTGTAGTACCGGGACAGCCGTTTTTGGCTACACCTTC
>.|.|TRBV9|TRBJ2-3
CASSLGRATDTQYF
TGTGCCAGCAGCCTCGGCAGGGCGACAGATACGCAGTATTTT
>.|.|TRBV2|TRBJ2-5
CASRGSQETQYF
TGTGCCAGCCGGGGTTCCCAAGAGACCCAGTACTTC
>.|.|TRBV19|TRBJ1-2
CASRGVGAGYGYTF
TGTGCCAGTAGAGGGGTGGGGGCCGGCTATGGCTACACCTTC
>TRBD2|.|TRBV6-5|TRBJ2-3
CASNLAGGLTDTQYF
TGTGCCAGCAATCTAGCGGGAGGGCTCACAGATACGCAGTATTTT
>TRBD1|few|TRBV5-1|TRBJ2-1
CASSLRQGAGEQFF
TGCGCCAGCAGCTTAAGACAGGGGGCAGGGGAGCAGTTCTTC
>.|.|TRBV7-2|TRBJ1-2
CASSSAQGKANYGYTF
TGTGCCAGCAGCTCAGCACAGGGTAAAGCTAACTATGGCTACACCTTC
>.|.|TRBV5-1|TRBJ2-3
CASSLEDSRGTQYF
TGCGCCAGCAGCTTGGAGGACTCCCGCGGAACGCAGTATTTT
>TRBD2|once|TRBV19|TRBJ2-1
CASKKGGVVNEQFF
TGTGCCAGTAAAAAGGGAGGGGTCGTGAATGAGCAGTTCTTC
>.|.|TRBV27|TRBJ1-5
CASSLGGEWQPQHF
TGTGCCAGCAGTTTAGGGGGGGAGTGGCAGCCCCAGCATTTT
>.|.|TRBV27|TRBJ1-3
CASSSDGINGNTIYF
TGTGCCAGCAGTTCCGACGGGATTAATGGAAACACCATATATTTT
>.|.|TRBV10-3|TRBJ1-2
CAISAVLYGYTF
TGTGCCATCAGTGCGGTCCTCTATGGCTACACCTTC
>.|.|TRBV9|TRBJ1-2
CASSPGGEPPYGYTF
TGTGCCAGCAGCCCCGGGGGGGAGCCCCCCTATGGCTACACCTTC
>.|.|TRBV10-3|TRBJ2-3
CAISEESTDTQYF
TGTGCCATCAGTGAAGAGTCCACAGATACGCAGTATTTT
>TRBD1|.|TRBV6-5|TRBJ1-1
CASRTGQNTEAFF
TGTGCCAGCAGGACAGGGCAGAACACTGAAGCTTTCTTT
>TRBD2|.|TRBV9|TRBJ2-3
CASSPTSGTFDTQYF
TGTGCCAGCAGCCCTACTAGCGGGACGTTTGATACGCAGTATTTT
>.|.|TRBV3-1/TRBV3-2|TRBJ2-7
CASSQEGVGEAYEQYF
TGTGCCAGCAGCCAAGAAGGCGTGGGAGAAGCCTACGAGCAGTACTTC
>.|.|TRBV23-1|TRBJ1-2
CASSQSAGAVVYGYTF
TGCGCCAGCAGTCAATCTGCAGGGGCCGTTGTTTATGGCTACACCTTC
>.|.|TRBV4-1|TRBJ2-2
CASSHTNTGELFF
TGCGCCAGCAGCCACACTAACACCGGGGAGCTGTTTTTT
>.|few|TRBV27|TRBJ2-3
CASKKLATDTQYF
TGTGCCAGTAAAAAATTAGCTACAGATACGCAGTATTTT
>TRBD1|.|TRBV6-5|TRBJ1-5
CASSLGQGANQPQHF
TGTGCCAGCAGTTTGGGACAGGGGGCGAATCAGCCCCAGCATTTT
>.|.|TRBV6-6|TRBJ1-5
CASSRQADQPQHF
TGTGCCAGCAGTCGACAGGCCGATCAGCCCCAGCATTTT
>TRBD1|.|TRBV24-1|TRBJ2-3
CATSDGGQGATYF
TGTGCCACCAGTGATGGGGGACAGGGGGCCACCTATTTT
>.|.|TRBV10-1|TRBJ2-7
CASSDPGRGSYEQYF
TGCGCCAGCAGTGATCCGGGACGGGGGTCCTACGAGCAGTACTTC
>.|.|TRBV5-1|TRBJ1-4
CASSYRLQGEGEKLFF
TGCGCCAGCAGCTATAGACTACAGGGTGAGGGCGAAAAACTGTTTTTT
>.|.|TRBV5-1|TRBJ2-2
CASRGGTTGELFF
TGCGCCAGCAGAGGGGGTACCACCGGGGAGCTGTTTTTT
>TRBD1|.|TRBV12-5|TRBJ2-6
CASVLTGSYVLTF
TGTGCTAGTGTCCTGACAGGGTCATACGTCCTGACTTTC
>.|.|TRBV3-1/TRBV3-2|TRBJ2-7
CASSKSKEGYEQYF
TGTGCCAGCAGTAAATCAAAGGAGGGATACGAGCAGTACTTC
>.|.|TRBV9|TRBJ2-7
CASSVDPSYEQYF
TGTGCCAGCAGCGTAGATCCTAGCTACGAGCAGTACTTC
>.|.|TRBV30|TRBJ2-7
CAWSDAGTGSYEQYF
TGTGCCTGGAGTGACGCGGGGACGGGGTCCTACGAGCAGTACTTC
>.|.|TRBV6-1|TRBJ2-5
CASSDGRGPQETQYF
TGTGCCAGCAGTGACGGAAGAGGGCCTCAAGAGACCCAGTACTTC
>.|.|TRBV6-5|TRBJ1-3
CASSYDPGYSGNTIYF
TGTGCCAGCAGTTACGACCCCGGGTACTCTGGAAACACCATATATTTT
>.|.|TRBV9|TRBJ1-2
CASSGTGIFSYGYTF
TGTGCCAGCAGCGGAACAGGGATTTTTAGCTATGGCTACACCTTC
>TRBD1|.|TRBV5-1|TRBJ1-2
CASSRGDRDYGYTF
TGCGCCAGCAGTCGAGGAGACAGGGACTATGGCTACACCTTC
>TRBD2|once|TRBV6-5|TRBJ2-7
CAGALAGAYEQYF
TGTGCCGGGGCGCTAGCGGGAGCCTACGAGCAGTACTTC
>TRBD1|.|TRBV5-1|TRBJ2-5
CASRIRGTEETQYF
TGCGCCAGCCGCATCAGGGGGACCGAGGAGACCCAGTACTTC
>.|.|TRBV14|TRBJ2-5
CASSQAAGSGQETQYF
TGTGCCAGCAGCCAAGCGGCCGGGAGTGGGCAAGAGACCCAGTACTTC
>TRBD1|.|TRBV18|TRBJ2-7
CASSPNAGQGSEQYF
TGTGCCAGCTCACCAAACGCAGGACAGGGCTCCGAGCAGTACTTC
>.|.|TRBV6-5|TRBJ2-1
CASSTMGPYNEQFF
TGTGCCAGCAGTACCATGGGCCCATACAATGAGCAGTTCTTC
>.|.|TRBV19|TRBJ2-7
CASSILTTGGEQYF
TGTGCCAGTAGTATCTTGACCACCGGGGGCGAGCAGTACTTC
>.|.|TRBV19|TRBJ1-2
CASSIDAGAYNLGYTF
TGTGCCAGTAGTATAGACGCAGGGGCGTACAATTTGGGCTACACCTTC
>.|.|TRBV5-5|TRBJ2-1
CASSLSGSENEQFF
TGTGCCAGCAGCTTGTCTGGTTCCGAGAATGAGCAGTTCTTC
>TRBD2|.|TRBV2|TRBJ2-2
CASRPLLGGLGTGELFF
TGTGCCAGCAGGCCCCTATTGGGAGGGTTAGGCACCGGGGAGCTGTTTTTT
>TRBD1|.|TRBV5-4|TRBJ1-2
CASSFDRGNGYTF
TGTGCCAGCAGCTTCGACAGGGGCAATGGCTACACCTTC
>.|.|TRBV5-1|TRBJ2-7
CASSRGPYEQYF
TGCGCCAGCAGCCGAGGTCCCTACGAGCAGTACTTC
>TRBD2|.|TRBV19|TRBJ2-2
CASSIITPRSGRPSNTGELFF
TGTGCCAGTAGTATAATAACCCCGAGAAGCGGGAGGCCCTCGAACACCGGGGAGCTGTTTTTT
>.|.|TRBV20-1|TRBJ1-5
CSASTGFSNQPQHF
TGCAGTGCTAGTACGGGGTTTAGCAATCAGCCCCAGCATTTT
>TRBD2|.|TRBV2|TRBJ2-5
CASNPSGGPGETQYF
TGTGCCAGCAATCCTAGCGGGGGGCCGGGTGAGACCCAGTACTTC
>.|once|TRBV4-1|TRBJ2-7
CASSQDPFSDEQYF
TGCGCCAGCAGCCAAGACCCCTTCAGCGACGAGCAGTACTTC
>TRBD1|.|TRBV12-3/TRBV12-4|TRBJ1-1
CASRPGQGTEAFF
TGTGCCAGCAGACCGGGACAGGGCACTGAAGCTTTCTTT
>TRBD1|.|TRBV6-1|TRBJ1-2
CASSEGPGGNGWGYTF
TGTGCCAGCAGTGAAGGGCCAGGGGGCAATGGCTGGGGCTACACCTTC
>.|.|TRBV24-1|TRBJ1-2
CATSEGAAYGYTF
TGTGCCACCAGTGAAGGGGCCGCCTATGGCTACACCTTC